This T cell receptor beta chain was captured by sequencing in a study of human thymus T cells. It was from resections taken during corrective heart surgery that the thymus tissue came. The CDR3 contains 18 residues. The junction had 8 bases not matched to a gene; V was cut back by 0 bases and J by 6 bases. Germline V gives CDR1 SGHDT, CDR2 YYEEEE. This clone has only one observation. Data came from immunoSEQ multiplex PCR; TCRdb stores just in-frame clones and leaves some out. The data contain some 130,000 clones, about 95% of them singletons. The chain employs TRBV5-6 and TRBJ2-1, with 14 nucleotides matching TRBD2. Specimen: thymus tissue. The receptor's source is a boy younger than two with a congenital heart defect but otherwise immunologically healthy. CDR3 coding DNA: TGTGCCAGCAGCTTGGAGACTAGCGGGGGGGCCGTTGTCAATGAGCAGTTCTTC. It encodes CASSLETSGGAVVNEQFF.